This TCR beta chain originates from a study of T cell responses to AZD1222 COVID-19 vaccine (dated by TCRdb to about 2021). Regarding the study in general: AZD1222 recipients given second doses at about 4 weeks or at about 12 weeks were pooled, since spike-specific TCR depth and breadth were not found to differ between the two schedules. Trial participants were enrolled into age subgroups of 18-55, 56-69 and 70-plus years, which contained roughly 150, 30 and 60 TCR-sequenced participants, respectively. A total of 233 trial participants underwent TCR sequencing, of whom 200 to 220 received two doses of AZD1222 and about 25 received two doses of the MenACWY control vaccine.

What this sample's time point label stands for: baseline before first vaccination. The vaccinee samples were drawn from two UK trials, COV001 and COV002, one of which was a single-blind randomized controlled phase 2/3 trial testing AZD1222 (ChAdOx1 nCoV-19) in healthy adults. For TCRbeta chain sequencing, PBMC samples were collected from trial participants at day 0 and at day 28 after the second dose. The CDR3 regions of human TCRbeta chains were subjected to immunosequencing. In the authors' own workflow: Repertoire TCRs were checked for matches against a reference library of SARS-CoV-2-specific TCRs that had been generated using the MIRA antigen-specificity platform. Breadth meant the fraction of unique TCRs that were SARS-CoV-2-associated, whereas depth meant the fraction of total T cells that were SARS-CoV-2-associated. Each spike-specific TCR was assigned to its reactive spike region and to a CD4 or CD8 class using the MIRA data. Log10-transformed breadth and depth values were compared by one-way ANOVA with Sidak's multiple comparisons tests. Held by TCRdb, this immuneACCESS table contains in-frame sequences only and omits some clones. Under half of the omission traces to an unresolved V gene where checked; the cause of the rest is unknown. From that table come the V and J calls and clone size; the DNA was used to work out D and trimming. Present in this sample are about 120,000 clones, 92% of which were seen just once. 14% of the sample is held by the ten biggest clonotypes.

General conclusions and limits of the study: CD4 TCRs associated with the vaccine covered the entire spike protein, and the dominant responses were in regions 160-218 and 743-854. Conclusions about previously exposed vaccinees were limited because only a handful of AZD1222 recipients were SARS-CoV-2 seropositive at baseline. Participants were mostly white British and included more females than males, and it was suggested by the authors that clonal diversity may have been underestimated. Spike-specific TCR breadth and depth rose significantly after two AZD1222 doses compared with day 0 and with MenACWY recipients. Reportedly, close to half of the unique spike-specific TCRs recognized epitopes lying outside the regions that are mutated in the B.1.351 and B.1.1.7 variants. Because no day 14 peak-response samples were available, repertoires were characterized only after the peak T cell response. In the small 56-69-year group, the increase in depth fell short of significance, most likely because of low power.

Of note for this clone: No cognate antigen has been identified for it. The input lacks base qualities; no much larger clone sits a single base away.

Per the germline V gene, LGHNA is the CDR1 and YSLEER is the CDR2. The V end loses 3 bases and the J end loses 2 bases, and a stretch of 18 bases separates them. The CDR3 sequence holds 17 residues, the cysteine and phenylalanine included. The CDR3 DNA has 51 bases and is translated from base 1. The rearranged chain carries TRBV4-3 and TRBJ2-3, with the D gene call left open. The TCR sequence derives from an adult in good health. Sequenced here: peripheral blood, sampled on day 0 of AZD1222 vaccination. CDR3 loop: CASSQRVIPPYTDTQYF. The nucleotide sequence is TGCGCCAGCAGCCAGAGAGTGATACCCCCGTACACAGATACGCAGTATTTT.